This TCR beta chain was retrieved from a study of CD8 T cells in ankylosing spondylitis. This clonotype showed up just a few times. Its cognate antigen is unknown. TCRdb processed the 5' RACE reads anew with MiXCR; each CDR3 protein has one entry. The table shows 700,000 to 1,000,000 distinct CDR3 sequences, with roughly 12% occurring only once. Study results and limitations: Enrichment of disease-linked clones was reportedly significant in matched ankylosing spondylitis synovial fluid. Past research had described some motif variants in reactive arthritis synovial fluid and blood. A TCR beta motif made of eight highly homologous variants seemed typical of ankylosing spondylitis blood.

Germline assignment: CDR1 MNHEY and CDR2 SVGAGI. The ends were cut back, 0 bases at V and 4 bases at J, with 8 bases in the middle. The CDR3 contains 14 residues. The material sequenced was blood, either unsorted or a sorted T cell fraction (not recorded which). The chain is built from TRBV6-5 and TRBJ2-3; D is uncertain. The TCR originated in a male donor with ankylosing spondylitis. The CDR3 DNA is TGTGCCAGCAGTTACTCGGATAGGTCAGATACGCAGTATTTT. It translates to CASSYSDRSDTQYF.